Listed below are T cell receptor beta chains from one sample, sequenced in a study of OX40 agonist ivuxolimab in advanced cancers. Clones were read by immunoSEQ multiplex PCR, and TCRdb kept only the in-frame ones, dropping some. The sample contains tens of thousands of clones, roughly 89% of which appear only once. The material was CD4+ or CD8+ T cells sorted from blood, obtained in a trial of the OX40 agonist ivuxolimab. The receptor set was obtained from an adult with an advanced solid tumor such as melanoma, head and neck, liver or kidney cancer. Each CDR3 is given with its conserved first and last residue. The D gene is left open where the match is weak. Size is stated for part of the rows, as once, few or many counts, or as a class when the clone is expanded.

- - TRBJ2-2 TRBV6-4 CATSPEGGGTGELFF TGTGCCACCAGCCCGGAAGGCGGAGGCACCGGGGAGCTGTTTTTT
- - TRBJ2-7 TRBV28 CASSLIGTGGYEQYF TGTGCCAGCAGTTTAATCGGAACCGGGGGCTACGAGCAGTACTTC
- - TRBJ1-5 TRBV2 CASRWGTNNQPQHF TGTGCCAGCAGGTGGGGGACCAACAATCAGCCCCAGCATTTT
- - TRBJ1-2 TRBV28 CASSSLGRNYGYTF TGTGCCAGCAGTAGCCTCGGCAGGAACTATGGCTACACCTTC
- - TRBJ2-6 TRBV7-6 CASSLDRAGVLTF TGTGCCAGCAGCTTAGATCGTGCGGGCGTCCTGACTTTC
- - TRBJ2-1 TRBV28 CASSSAGRNNEQFF TGTGCCAGCAGTTCCGCCGGACGAAACAATGAGCAGTTCTTC
TRBD1 few TRBJ2-7 TRBV6-5 CASSHGGQGVNEQYF TGTGCCAGCAGCCACGGGGGACAGGGCGTCAACGAGCAGTACTTC
TRBD1 - TRBJ2-7 TRBV28 CASWSRDSSYEQYF TGTGCCAGCTGGAGCCGGGACAGCTCCTACGAGCAGTACTTC
- once TRBJ2-5 TRBV28 CASSDPQETQYF TGTGCCAGCTCGGACCCCCAAGAGACCCAGTACTTC
TRBD2 - TRBJ2-5 TRBV28 CASSFGGDPETQYF TGTGCCAGCAGTTTTGGGGGGGACCCGGAGACCCAGTACTTC
- - TRBJ2-3 TRBV5-1 CASSLVPGTDTQYF TGCGCCAGCAGCTTGGTTCCGGGAACAGATACGCAGTATTTT
- once TRBJ1-2 TRBV19 CASSRQGRANYGYTF TGTGCCAGTAGCCGCCAGGGGCGAGCTAACTATGGCTACACCTTC
- - TRBJ2-1 TRBV9 CASSVDPLTANNEQFF TGTGCCAGCAGCGTAGACCCCCTTACAGCGAACAATGAGCAGTTCTTC
TRBD1 - TRBJ2-1 TRBV18 CASSPLLAGGSGEQFF TGTGCCAGCTCACCCCTTCTAGCAGGGGGCTCGGGTGAGCAGTTCTTC
- - TRBJ1-2 TRBV6-6 CASSYDSNYGYTF TGTGCCAGCAGTTACGACAGCAACTATGGCTACACCTTC
- - TRBJ1-1 TRBV6-5 CATQGGRTEAFF TGTGCCACCCAGGGAGGTAGGACTGAAGCTTTCTTT
- - TRBJ2-5 TRBV7-9 CASSLGDSSKGETQYF TGTGCCAGCAGCTTGGGAGACTCCTCCAAAGGCGAGACCCAGTACTTC
- - TRBJ2-3 TRBV23-1 CASSPRDRTDTQYF TGCGCCAGCAGTCCCAGGGATCGGACAGATACGCAGTATTTT
- - TRBJ1-5 TRBV28 CASSPPNKGQPQHF TGTGCCAGCAGTCCCCCGAATAAAGGTCAGCCCCAGCATTTT
TRBD1 - TRBJ1-1 TRBV11-1 CASSSQGVHTEAFF TGTGCCAGCAGCTCTCAGGGGGTTCATACTGAAGCTTTCTTT
TRBD1 - TRBJ1-2 TRBV2 CASIRTGNGYTF TGTGCCAGCATAAGGACAGGGAATGGCTACACCTTC
TRBD1 - TRBJ2-6 TRBV28 CASSQTGVGANVLTF TGTGCCAGCAGCCAAACAGGGGTCGGGGCCAACGTCCTGACTTTC
- few TRBJ1-1 TRBV4-3 CASSQDVTNTEAFF TGCGCCAGCAGCCAAGATGTTACGAACACTGAAGCTTTCTTT
- - TRBJ1-1 TRBV10-2 CASRYGRVDAEAFF TGCGCCAGCAGATATGGCCGGGTCGACGCTGAAGCTTTCTTT
- - TRBJ2-2 TRBV2 CASSDGGGELFF TGTGCCAGCAGTGACGGGGGCGGGGAGCTGTTTTTT
- - TRBJ2-7 TRBV6-5 CASSPLRRINYEQYF TGTGCCAGCAGCCCTCTAAGAAGAATTAACTACGAGCAGTACTTC
TRBD2 - TRBJ2-3 TRBV5-1 CASSLGGLAGTDTQYF TGCGCCAGCAGCTTGGGTGGCCTAGCGGGCACAGATACGCAGTATTTT
- few TRBJ2-3 TRBV18 CASSPLGRADTQYF TGTGCCAGCTCACCACTGGGACGGGCAGATACGCAGTATTTT
- once TRBJ2-7 TRBV5-6 CASSLAPGNSYEQYF TGTGCCAGCAGCTTGGCCCCAGGCAACTCCTACGAGCAGTACTTC
- - TRBJ2-1 TRBV5-4 CASSRPGGAYNEQFF TGTGCCAGCAGCCGTCCCGGGGGTGCCTACAATGAGCAGTTCTTC
TRBD1 - TRBJ2-5 TRBV5-1 CASSRSGTAETQYF TGCGCCAGCAGCCGCTCCGGGACAGCAGAGACCCAGTACTTC
- - TRBJ2-5 TRBV19 CASSREGGTGGETQYF TGTGCCAGTAGTAGGGAGGGGGGAACTGGAGGAGAGACCCAGTACTTC
TRBD2 once TRBJ2-5 TRBV2 CASSGLAGSIETQYF TGTGCCAGCAGTGGACTAGCGGGATCTATAGAGACCCAGTACTTC
- - TRBJ1-4 TRBV28 CASSSRAGPNEKLFF TGTGCCAGCAGTTCCAGGGCAGGTCCTAATGAAAAACTGTTTTTT
TRBD2 - TRBJ2-5 TRBV28 CASSLRLLAREIWETQYF TGTGCCAGCAGTTTACGCCTACTCGCGCGGGAGATATGGGAGACCCAGTACTTC
- - TRBJ2-5 TRBV7-2 CASSLGWQAETQYF TGTGCCAGCAGCTTAGGGTGGCAGGCCGAGACCCAGTACTTC
- - TRBJ2-5 TRBV7-7 CASSLEWEETQYF TGTGCCAGCAGCTTAGAGTGGGAAGAGACCCAGTACTTC
- - TRBJ1-4 TRBV18 CASSAGAFNEKLFF TGTGCCAGCTCTGCGGGGGCCTTTAATGAAAAACTGTTTTTT
TRBD1 - TRBJ2-2 TRBV5-6 CASMGSLRGFNNTGELFF TGTGCCAGCATGGGGTCGCTCAGGGGGTTTAATAACACCGGGGAGCTGTTTTTT
- - TRBJ1-3 TRBV6-5 CASTAGLSGNTIYF TGTGCCAGCACCGCGGGACTCTCTGGAAACACCATATATTTT
- - TRBJ1-3 TRBV5-1 CASSSDPGGPGNTIYF TGCGCCAGCAGCTCTGACCCGGGGGGGCCTGGAAACACCATATATTTT
- once TRBJ1-4 TRBV19 CASSTLQTATNEKLFF TGTGCCAGTAGTACCCTACAGACAGCAACTAATGAAAAACTGTTTTTT
- once TRBJ1-4 TRBV5-6 CASSIPGANEKLFF TGTGCCAGCAGTATCCCAGGAGCCAATGAAAAACTGTTTTTT
TRBD1 - TRBJ1-2 TRBV6-5 CASRDRGYGYTF TGTGCCAGCCGGGACAGGGGATATGGCTACACCTTC
- - TRBJ1-1 TRBV19 CASSTRSHRHTEAFF TGTGCCAGTAGTACCCGCTCCCACAGGCACACTGAAGCTTTCTTT
TRBD2 - TRBJ2-1 TRBV30 CAWGGTSGYYNEQFF TGTGCCTGGGGAGGGACTAGCGGATACTACAATGAGCAGTTCTTC
- - TRBJ1-5 TRBV7-2 CASSPQVKGGNQPQHF TGTGCCAGCAGCCCACAGGTAAAGGGGGGCAATCAGCCCCAGCATTTT
- - TRBJ1-6 TRBV6-1 CASSEEILGGHYNSPLHF TGTGCCAGCAGTGAAGAGATTTTGGGGGGACATTATAATTCACCCCTCCACTTT
- - TRBJ2-4 TRBV5-5 CASSLVDGGPAKNIQYF TGTGCCAGCAGCTTGGTTGACGGGGGGCCGGCCAAAAACATTCAGTACTTC
TRBD1 few TRBJ1-1 TRBV20-1 CSGQGDTEAFF TGCAGTGGGCAGGGGGACACTGAAGCTTTCTTT
TRBD1 - TRBJ1-1 TRBV16 CASSHVGTGGITEAFF TGTGCCAGCAGCCACGTCGGGACAGGGGGTATCACTGAAGCTTTCTTT